Included here is one TCR beta chain sequence, with context. This sample is drawn from a study of blood T cell repertoires in COVID-19. Overall study: In each case, the material was cDNA or gDNA derived from T cells, B-cell-depleted T cells, or PBMCs.

Original processing methods: Reference gene primers were amplified, and this amplification served to estimate nucleated cell counts. Produced via immunoSEQ multiplex PCR; TCRdb's table is partial and in-frame only. For V, J and clone size, that table is used; D and trimming come from the DNA. The sample records 100,000 or so clones, around 87% being singletons. Looked up from germline, CDR1 is SEHNR and CDR2 is FQNEAQ (reference sequence). The CDR3 loop spans 13 amino acids. V lost 8 bases and J lost 5, with 13 bases in between. The specimen sequenced was peripheral blood. The receptor comes from a woman aged 25-40 years with acute or convalescent COVID-19. The chain carries TRBV7-9 and TRBJ1-3; D possibly corresponds to TRBD1 (5 bases). This CDR3 reads CASFDRDRNTIYF. The CDR3 coding sequence is TGTGCCAGCTTCGACAGAGACAGAAACACCATATATTTT.